Each of the 19 T cell receptor beta chains below was sequenced from the same sample in a study of blood T cell repertoires in COVID-19. Produced via immunoSEQ multiplex PCR; TCRdb's table is partial and in-frame only. The table shows more than 200,000 clones, with around 90% occurring only once. The sample taken for sequencing was peripheral blood. The source is a woman aged 60-75 years with COVID-19, enrolled during active disease.

This chain joins TRBV27 and TRBJ2-5; 7 nucleotides line up with TRBD2. The V segment lost 3 bases and the J segment 7 bases; nucleotides outside the gene matches: 11. The CDR3 covers 15 residues. The germline gives CDR1 MNHEY, CDR2 SMNVEV (reference sequence). For the CDR3, the DNA is TGTGCCAGCAGTTTCCCCCCGGGGAGGGAGGGGACCCAGTACTTC. It codes for CASSFPPGREGTQYF.

The chain is built from TRBV28 and TRBJ1-5; D uncertain. The V end was cut by 2 bases, the J end by 2 bases, with 7 bases between. Germline loops: CDR1 MDHEN, CDR2 SYDVKM. The CDR3 sequence is 14 residues long. The DNA of the CDR3 is TGTGCCAGCAGTTTAAGACGGGGCAATCAGCCCCAGCATTTT. Translation: CASSLRRGNQPQHF.

V gene TRBV7-8 combines with J gene TRBJ2-3, with a weak D call TRBD2 (5 bases). CDR3 length: 15 amino acids. The V gene lost 1 base and the J gene lost 3 bases, with 11 bases spanning the gap. Germline V gives CDR1 SGHVS, CDR2 FQNEAQ. The CDR3, as DNA: TGTGCCAGCAGCTTAGGACTACGTTGGACAGATACGCAGTATTTT. Translated, it gives CASSLGLRWTDTQYF.

The J gene is TRBJ2-4, the V gene TRBV19; possible D gene TRBD2, 6 bases. In germline, CDR1 is LNHDA, CDR2 SQIVND (reference sequence). Trimming pared 3 bases from V and 14 bases from J, leaving 14 bases between. The CDR3 contains 12 residues. The CDR3 DNA reads TGTGCCAGTAGTATCGGGGGTTATGTGAAGTACTTC. This sequence encodes CASSIGGYVKYF.

The rearrangement links TRBV29-1 to TRBJ2-1, with D uncertain. CDR1 and CDR2 (germline): SQVTM, ANQGSEA. V shed 3 bases and J shed 12 bases, with 9 bases lying between them. This CDR3 is built from 10 residues. The CDR3 nucleotides read TGCAGCGTTGAGGTACTTCGGCAGTTCTTC. Translating gives CSVEVLRQFF.

This clone was observed a single time. One end of the junction does not line up with germline, which may come from a read error. CDR3 in DNA: TGTGCCAGCAGCTTAGGAACGGAGGGCAGGCCGCGCTTC. It codes for CASSLGTEGRPRF. The chain is built from TRBV7-9 and TRBJ1-2; D gene unclear. The CDR3 consists of 13 residues. Germline V gene lookup returns CDR1 SEHNR and CDR2 FQNEAQ (reference sequence).

The V and J genes are TRBV29-1 and TRBJ2-7; tentatively, D is TRBD1 (6 bases). Germline CDR1 reads SQVTM; CDR2 reads ANQGSEA. The ends were cut back, 6 bases at V and 3 bases at J, with 15 bases in the middle. The CDR3 runs 13 residues. CDR3 amino acids: CSVGLPDSYEQYF. The DNA of the CDR3 is TGCAGCGTGGGCCTCCCGGACAGCTACGAGCAGTACTTC.

The chain has TRBV28 and TRBJ2-4; 8 positions match TRBD1. The CDR3 is 16 amino acids. J lost 6 bases, V lost 4 bases, and 11 bases had no gene match. Germline V gene lookup returns CDR1 MDHEN and CDR2 SYDVKM. CDR3 protein: CASSSGPQGARNIQYF. CDR3 nucleotide sequence: TGTGCCAGCAGTTCCGGGCCCCAGGGGGCGCGAAACATTCAGTACTTC.

This clone has a handful of counts. The chain recombines TRBV6-5 with TRBJ2-3, with D perhaps TRBD1 (6 bases). Trimming took 4 bases from V and 7 from J, leaving 15 bases between them. Germline V CDR1 and CDR2: MNHEY, SVGAGI. CDR3 size: 14 residues. The CDR3 coding sequence is TGTGCCAGCAGTTCCCCCTTAGGGGGAAATACGCAGTATTTT. This gives the protein CASSSPLGGNTQYF.

The gene calls are TRBV30 and TRBJ2-4, with TRBD1 as a possible D gene (6 bases). Germline CDR1 and CDR2: GTSNPN and SVGIG (reference sequence). V gave up 1 base and J gave up 3 bases, with 16 bases separating them. This CDR3 has 16 amino acids. DNA of the CDR3: TGTGCCTGGAGTGGCACACGGGACATAGTCAAAAACATTCAGTACTTC. The encoded protein is CAWSGTRDIVKNIQYF.

This chain joins TRBV7-3 and TRBJ2-1; D gene uncertain. CDR1 is SGHTA, CDR2 FQGTGA, per germline. The CDR3 has 12 residues. The germline V and J ends were trimmed by 4 bases and 9 bases, with 10 bases remaining between them. The CDR3 is CASSSNPGEQFF. The CDR3 coding sequence is TGTGCCAGCAGCTCCAATCCGGGTGAGCAGTTCTTC. Full variable domain (missing parts from reference TRBV7-3 and TRBJ2-1): GAGVSQTPSNKVTEKGKYVELRCDPISGHTALYWYRQSLGQGPEFLIYFQGTGAADDSGLPNDRFFAVRPEGSVSTLKIQRTERGDSAVYLCASSSNPGEQFFGPGTRLTVL.

The chain has TRBV7-9 and TRBJ1-1; 8 bases agree with TRBD1. The CDR3 sequence is 15 residues long. Germline CDR1 SEHNR, CDR2 FQNEAQ (reference sequence). Unmatched junction bases numbered 9, after V lost 5 bases and J lost 4 bases. The DNA of the CDR3 is TGTGCCAGCAGCAATTCCCTACAGGGGGTCACTGAAGCTTTCTTT. Its protein is CASSNSLQGVTEAFF. Complete variable domain (other parts from reference TRBV7-9 and TRBJ1-1): DTGVSQNPRHKITKRGQNVTFRCDPISEHNRLYWYRQTLGQGPEFLTYFQNEAQLEKSRLLSDRFSAERPKGSFSTLEIQRTEQGDSAMYLCASSNSLQGVTEAFFGQGTRLTVV.

The rearrangement joins TRBV7-9 to TRBJ2-5; tentatively, D is TRBD2 (5 bases). Germline CDR1 is SEHNR and CDR2 is FQNEAQ (reference sequence). Trimming took 10 bases from V and 3 from J, leaving 21 bases between them. The length of the CDR3 is 15 residues. CDR3 nucleotides: TGTGCCACCAAAAGGACTCAGAATTCAAAAGAGACCCAGTACTTC. This sequence encodes CATKRTQNSKETQYF.

The rearrangement uses TRBV19 and TRBJ1-2, with D tentatively TRBD1 (6 bases). Germline V gene data show CDR1 as LNHDA and CDR2 as SQIVND (reference sequence). Trimming removed 6 bases from V and 7 bases from J, with 12 bases in between. The CDR3 has 12 residues. The CDR3: CASSPGVVGYTF. Here the CDR3 DNA reads TGTGCCAGTAGCCCAGGGGTTGTTGGCTACACCTTC.

The chain links TRBV30 to TRBJ1-1, with D possibly matching TRBD1 (5 bases). The CDR3 loop spans 16 amino acids. The germline V gene has CDR1 GTSNPN and CDR2 SVGIG (reference sequence). V was pared by 2 bases and J by 1 base, with 17 bases between. The CDR3 loop reads CAWSPPSGHWNTEAFF. In DNA form, the CDR3 reads TGTGCCTGGAGTCCCCCTAGCGGACATTGGAACACTGAAGCTTTCTTT.

CDR3 sequence (DNA): TGTGCCAGCAGTTTAAGCGGGGGGAACTCCTACGAGCAGTACTTC. It encodes CASSLSGGNSYEQYF. The chain has TRBV27 and TRBJ2-7, with 9 bases lining up with TRBD2. Germline V gives CDR1 MNHEY, CDR2 SMNVEV (reference sequence). The length of the CDR3 is 15 residues. The J segment lost 0 bases and the V segment lost 2 bases, leaving 2 bases of the junction unmatched.

This clone was observed a handful of times. CDR3 nucleotide sequence: TGTGCCAGTACCCCGGGTATAGCGGGAGGCAATGAGCAGTTCTTC. As protein: CASTPGIAGGNEQFF. The gene calls are TRBV19 and TRBJ2-1; 10 bases fit TRBD2. The CDR3 consists of 15 residues. CDR1 is LNHDA and CDR2 is SQIVND in the germline V gene (reference sequence). The trim removed 7 bases at V and 6 bases at J, leaving 9 bases unmatched.

The chain joins TRBV28 to TRBJ1-3; 9 nucleotides line up with TRBD1. Germline assignment: CDR1 MDHEN and CDR2 SYDVKM. This CDR3 is built from 16 residues. With V trimmed by 2 bases and J by 4 bases, 6 bases remained unmatched. As DNA, the CDR3 is TGTGCCAGCAGTTTAAGTGGACAGGGGAGGGGAAACACCATATATTTT. It translates to CASSLSGQGRGNTIYF.

The chain uses TRBV7-9 and TRBJ2-3, with 12 bases lining up with TRBD2. This CDR3 has 15 residues. J was trimmed by 2 bases and V by 5 bases; bases with no gene match: 2. Germline V gene data show CDR1 as SEHNR and CDR2 as FQNEAQ (reference sequence). CDR3 loop: CASSASGRATDTQYF. Written as DNA, the CDR3 is TGTGCCAGCAGCGCTAGCGGGAGGGCCACAGATACGCAGTATTTT. Using reference TRBV7-9 and TRBJ2-3 for the parts outside the CDR3, the full variable domain is DTGVSQNPRHKITKRGQNVTFRCDPISEHNRLYWYRQTLGQGPEFLTYFQNEAQLEKSRLLSDRFSAERPKGSFSTLEIQRTEQGDSAMYLCASSASGRATDTQYFGPGTRLTVL.